The 7 T cell receptor beta chains below were found in one sample sequenced in a study of cytomegalovirus exposure and HLA in healthy donors. The primer mix had 60 Vbeta and 13 Jbeta primers. The method was immunoSEQ multiplex PCR; TCRdb's version includes in-frame clones alone and lacks a portion of them. The top ten hold under 2.5% of the sample, which has 150,000 to 170,000 clones, 74% seen once. The material sequenced was PBMCs. The receptors shown here come from a man between 25 and 39 years old in good health and CMV-seronegative.

The chain links TRBV7-2 to TRBJ2-1; 10 nucleotides align to TRBD1. J lost 6 bases, V lost 5 bases, and 7 bases had no gene match. Germline CDR1 SGHTA, CDR2 FQGNSA. This CDR3 is 15 amino acids long. CDR3 amino acids: CASSARQGAVNEQFF. The CDR3 nucleotides are TGTGCCAGCAGCGCCCGACAGGGGGCGGTCAATGAGCAGTTCTTC.

The chain recombines TRBV14 with TRBJ1-1; weak D call: TRBD1 (5 bases). This CDR3 contains 14 residues. Trimming left V 1 base short and J 4 bases short, with 10 bases between. Germline V CDR1 and CDR2: SGHDN, FVKESK. CDR3 loop: CASSQGSGSTEAFF. CDR3 DNA sequence: TGTGCCAGCAGCCAAGGTTCAGGGTCCACTGAAGCTTTCTTT.

The chain links TRBV5-1 to TRBJ1-2; no reliable D call. The CDR3 totals 13 residues. V was trimmed by 4 bases and J by 9 bases, leaving 16 bases between them. Germline CDR1 reads SGHRS; CDR2 reads YFSETQ. CDR3 sequence reads: CASSIGRGESYTF. The CDR3 DNA is TGCGCCAGCAGCATCGGGCGGGGAGAGAGCTACACCTTC.

The gene calls are TRBV7-2 and TRBJ2-5; maybe TRBD1 (6 bases). CDR1 and CDR2 from the germline V gene are SGHTA and FQGNSA. V dropped 2 bases and J dropped 5 bases, with 12 bases sitting between them. The CDR3 sequence is 14 residues long. The CDR3 reads CASSLRFTGETQYF. For the CDR3, the DNA is TGTGCCAGCAGCTTAAGGTTCACAGGGGAGACCCAGTACTTC.

This sequence joins TRBV5-4 and TRBJ1-1; 9 bases align to TRBD1. The CDR3 totals 17 residues. CDR1 and CDR2 from the germline V gene are SGHNT and YYREEE (reference sequence). The J segment lost 1 base and the V segment lost 3 bases, leaving 10 bases of the junction unmatched. The CDR3 DNA follows: TGTGCCAGCAGCTCAAGTCCCGGGACAGGGACGAACACTGAAGCTTTCTTT. Translating gives CASSSSPGTGTNTEAFF.

The rearrangement uses TRBV6-5 and TRBJ1-1; 8 bases are shared with TRBD1. This CDR3 contains 15 residues. The germline gives CDR1 MNHEY, CDR2 SVGAGI. The trim removed 6 bases at V and 0 bases at J, leaving 6 bases unmatched. The CDR3 DNA sequence: TGTGCCAGCAGCCCCGACAGGGGCGTGAACACTGAAGCTTTCTTT. It translates to CASSPDRGVNTEAFF.

This clone was seen only a few times. The gene calls are TRBV4-3 and TRBJ1-1, with 9 bases identical to TRBD1. CDR3 length: 15 amino acids. CDR1 and CDR2 from the germline V gene are LGHNA and YSLEER. The V segment lost 2 bases and the J segment 3 bases; nucleotides outside the gene matches: 4. The CDR3 DNA sequence: TGCGCCAGCAGCCAATCGACAGGGGGTTACACTGAAGCTTTCTTT. It specifies CASSQSTGGYTEAFF.